This TCR beta chain was recorded in a study of blood T cell repertoires in COVID-19 (dated by TCRdb to the early 2020s). Looking at the study overall: Samples from collaborators originated in the United States, Italy and Spain and spanned both the acute and convalescent phases of COVID-19. The samples were drawn from the first 160 participants of the ongoing ImmuneRACE study and from over a thousand subjects provided by 6 global collaborators. The repertoires were made available in a free public database intended to serve as a resource for research on the immune response to SARS-CoV-2. Nearly every sample came with metadata listing a de-identified subject ID, COVID-19 status, age in years and sex. Where available, HLA class I and class II types were taken from metadata supplied by the sample provider and were not determined by assay-based typing. Deeply sampled blood TCRbeta repertoires from subjects exposed to, actively infected with, or recovered from COVID-19 were included in the dataset. The material from the prospective study consisted of cDNA or gDNA derived from T cells, B-cell-depleted T cells, or PBMCs. The research as a whole found: The quantity of clinical and demographic metadata differed by source and by participant and was supplied without curation.

Samples from volunteer blood donors who had recovered from COVID-19 were contributed by a second Seattle source. Whole blood was collected in K2EDTA tubes by collaborating institutions according to the institutions' own protocols. For TCRbeta analysis, collaborators shipped samples in one of three forms: frozen whole blood, isolated PBMCs, or DNA extracted from either of those sample types. The CDR3 holds 14 amino acids from the cysteine to the phenylalanine. Here the CDR3 DNA is all that survives: 42 bases in frame from base 1. The germline V gene provides CDR1 MNHEY and CDR2 SVGAGI. After removal of 7 bases from V and 1 base from J, the junction retains 6 bases not matched to a gene. In the case of this clone: No antigen is known for it. No much larger clonotype is one base removed from it; base qualities were not supplied.

The immunoSEQ Assay, a bias-controlled multiplex PCR, was used to amplify TCRbeta CDR3 regions from genomic DNA. Per the authors' processing: Within the assay, amplification of reference gene primers was used to estimate how many nucleated cells each sample contained. To quantify the absolute abundance of each unique TCRbeta CDR3 rearrangement, sequence reads were collapsed and filtered. Productive Simpson clonality was computed per sample as the square root of Simpson's diversity index over productive rearrangements. TCRdb obtained this table from immuneACCESS and retained in-frame rearrangements with V and J assigned. These tables miss some clones; where compared with another copy, unresolved V genes account for less than half of the shortfall, and the remainder is unexplained. V and J calls and clone size are those listed in that table; D and trimming were worked out from the DNA. The sample profile shows about 250,000 clones; 84% of them were found once. Of the sample, roughly 1.4% falls within the top ten clones.

The receptor was isolated from a woman aged 40-49 years who had recovered from COVID-19. Sequenced material: peripheral blood. The chain employs TRBV6-5 and TRBJ1-1, and 7 junction bases match TRBD1. CDR3 region: CASIPGTENTEAFF. The nucleotides read TGTGCCAGCATCCCCGGGACAGAGAACACTGAAGCTTTCTTT.